These 15 T cell receptor beta chains originate from one sample sequenced in a study of cytomegalovirus exposure and HLA in healthy donors. PCR amplification relied on 60 Vbeta primers (plus 13 Jbeta primers). Here immunoSEQ multiplex PCR was the method, and the copy in TCRdb shows in-frame clones only, minus some. The sample has more than 150,000 clones, approximately 80% seen once. The sample taken for sequencing was PBMCs. The source of these receptors is a woman aged 18 to 35 in good health and CMV-seronegative.

The chain employs TRBV5-1 and TRBJ2-7; D not resolved. The CDR3 runs 15 residues. The germline CDR1 and CDR2 sequences are SGHRS and YFSETQ. With 0 bases removed from V and 0 bases from J, the gap between germline ends came to 10 bases. The CDR3 nucleotides are TGCGCCAGCAGCTTGGCGCCAGGCGACTCCTACGAGCAGTACTTC. The encoded protein is CASSLAPGDSYEQYF.

The gene calls are TRBV29-1 and TRBJ1-5; 8 positions agree with TRBD1. CDR3 length: 12 amino acids. The ends lost 4 bases at V and 15 bases at J; junction bases unmatched: 11. In germline, CDR1 is SQVTM, CDR2 ANQGSEA. The CDR3 region is CSVVRPTGDRHF. The CDR3 DNA reads TGCAGCGTTGTACGCCCGACAGGGGATCGGCATTTT. The full variable domain, completed using reference TRBV29-1 and TRBJ1-5, is SAVISQKPSRDICQRGTSLTIQCQVDSQVTMMFWYRQQPGQSLTLIATANQGSEATYESGFVIDKFPISRPNLTFSTLTVSNMSPEDSSIYLCSVVRPTGDRHFGDGTRLSIL.

About this clone: A junction boundary mismatches the germline segment, possibly from a read error. The chain combines TRBV7-9 with TRBJ1-1; D not resolved. The length of the CDR3 is 12 residues. The germline gives CDR1 SEHNR, CDR2 FQNEAQ (reference sequence). In nucleotides, the CDR3 is TGTTCCAGCAGCTTAGATGGAGCTGAAGCTTTCTTT. The encoded protein is CSSSLDGAEAFF.

V usage is TRBV5-1 and J usage is TRBJ1-1; 8 bases agree with TRBD1. Germline loops: CDR1 SGHRS, CDR2 YFSETQ. The CDR3 covers 18 residues. V dropped 4 bases and J dropped 1; count of bases not matched to a gene: 15. The CDR3 is CASSPRDRNGQPNTEAFF. CDR3 DNA sequence: TGCGCCAGCAGCCCGAGGGACAGGAATGGGCAGCCGAACACTGAAGCTTTCTTT.

The V and J genes are TRBV5-8 and TRBJ1-1; D not resolved. V lost 2 bases and J lost 1, with 15 bases in between. Germline CDR1 and CDR2: SGHTS and YDEGEE. This CDR3 is built from 16 residues. This CDR3 reads CASSFLSSTGNTEAFF. The DNA for the CDR3 is TGTGCCAGCAGCTTCCTCTCGTCGACGGGGAACACTGAAGCTTTCTTT.

The rearrangement uses TRBV5-1 and TRBJ1-1; D call uncertain. The CDR3 extends over 15 amino acids. V shed 2 bases and J shed 1 base, with 12 bases lying between them. Germline CDR1 and CDR2: SGHRS and YFSETQ. CDR3 coding DNA: TGCGCCAGCAGCTTTAAATCGGGAGGGAACACTGAAGCTTTCTTT. Protein sequence: CASSFKSGGNTEAFF.

This clone has more than one count but fewer than ten. This sequence joins TRBV7-9 and TRBJ2-7; a weak D match, TRBD1 (6 bases). Germline CDR1 reads SEHNR; CDR2 reads FQNEAQ (reference sequence). This CDR3 region has 13 residues. V was clipped by 5 bases and J by 2 bases, with 10 bases between them. This CDR3 is CASSVGQTYEQYF. CDR3 nucleotides: TGTGCCAGCAGCGTGGGACAAACCTACGAGCAGTACTTC.

With regard to this clone: Different DNA sequences within this sample yield the same CDR3. The chain couples TRBV11-2 to TRBJ1-1, with 11 bases that match TRBD1. The CDR3 consists of 14 residues. V lost 1 base and J lost 6; bases outside the gene matches: 1. Germline CDR1 SGHAT, CDR2 FQNNGV. The CDR3 here is CASSLGTGGPEAFF. The CDR3 coding sequence is TGTGCCAGCAGCTTAGGGACAGGGGGCCCTGAAGCTTTCTTT.

The genes are TRBV6-6 and TRBJ2-2; a weak D match, TRBD1 (6 bases). This CDR3 has 13 residues. Germline V gene sequence: CDR1 MNHNY, CDR2 SVGAGI (reference sequence). Trimming left V 5 bases short and J 7 bases short, with 11 bases between. CDR3: CASSPTGYGELFF. The DNA for the CDR3 is TGTGCCAGCAGTCCTACAGGGTACGGGGAGCTGTTTTTT.

The rearrangement uses TRBV9 and TRBJ1-1; no clear D. The V and J ends lost 0 bases and 2 bases respectively, with 8 bases between them. This CDR3 is built from 14 residues. Germline CDR1 SGDLS, CDR2 YYNGEE. CDR3 bases: TGTGCCAGCAGCGTAGGTCTAACTAACACTGAAGCTTTCTTT. Its protein product is CASSVGLTNTEAFF.

By its share, this clone is medium-sized. The V call is TRBV7-9, the J call TRBJ1-2; D not resolved. Germline V gene lookup returns CDR1 SEHNR and CDR2 FQNEAQ (reference sequence). The CDR3 runs 15 residues. Deletions cut 5 bases from V and 6 bases from J, with 19 bases between. CDR3: CASSPILYQSNGYTF. DNA for the CDR3: TGTGCCAGCAGCCCCATACTCTACCAATCGAATGGCTACACCTTC.

As to this clone: This same CDR3 is encoded by further DNA sequences in the sample. The chain has TRBV4-1 and TRBJ1-1; D gene unclear. The CDR3 totals 13 residues. Germline CDR1 MGHRA, CDR2 YSYEKL. V was shortened by 2 bases and J by 1 base, with 5 bases between the two germline ends. CDR3 bases: TGCGCCAGCAGCCAATGGAGGAACACTGAAGCTTTCTTT. Protein: CASSQWRNTEAFF.

The chain recombines TRBV11-2 with TRBJ2-5; a possible D gene is TRBD2 (7 bases). Germline V gene sequence: CDR1 SGHAT, CDR2 FQNNGV. This CDR3 comprises 16 residues. Trimming removed 1 base at V and 5 bases at J, with 17 bases between. The CDR3 nucleotides are TGTGCCAGCAGCTTAGGCTTAGGGGGGGCCCGTGAGACCCAGTACTTC. It specifies CASSLGLGGARETQYF.

The chain combines TRBV28 with TRBJ1-1; D is undetermined. The CDR3 runs to 12 residues. Looked up from germline, CDR1 is MDHEN and CDR2 is SYDVKM. V was cut by 8 bases and J by 6 bases, with 13 bases left in between. CDR3 sequence (DNA): TGTGCCAGCTCAGGAGGTTTGTCTGAAGCTTTCTTT. It specifies CASSGGLSEAFF.

The chain couples TRBV6-5 to TRBJ1-5, with a tentative D call TRBD1 (5 bases). Germline values: CDR1 MNHEY, CDR2 SVGAGI. V dropped 5 bases and J dropped 2 bases, with 10 bases sitting between them. The length of the CDR3 is 14 residues. CDR3 in amino acids: CASSPGSGNQPQHF. CDR3 coding DNA: TGTGCCAGCAGTCCAGGGTCTGGCAATCAGCCCCAGCATTTT.